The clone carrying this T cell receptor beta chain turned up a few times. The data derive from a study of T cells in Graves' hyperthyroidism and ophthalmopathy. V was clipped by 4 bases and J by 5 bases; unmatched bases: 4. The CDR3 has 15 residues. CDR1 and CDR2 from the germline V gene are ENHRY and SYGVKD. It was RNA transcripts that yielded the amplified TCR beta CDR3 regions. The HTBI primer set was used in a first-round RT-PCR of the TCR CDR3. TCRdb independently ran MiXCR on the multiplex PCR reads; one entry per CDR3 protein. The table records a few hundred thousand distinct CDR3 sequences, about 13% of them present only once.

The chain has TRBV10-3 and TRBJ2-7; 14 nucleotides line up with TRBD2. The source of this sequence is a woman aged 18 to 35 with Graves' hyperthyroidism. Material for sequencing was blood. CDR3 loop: CAISGGLAGVDEQYF. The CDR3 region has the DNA TGTGCCATCAGTGGGGGACTAGCGGGAGTGGACGAGCAGTACTTC.